The sequence of this T cell receptor (beta chain) was determined in a study of cytotoxic CD8 clonotypes in ibrutinib-treated CLL. The CDR3 contains 16 residues. The germline CDR1 and CDR2 sequences are SGHRS and YFSETQ. The trim removed 4 bases at V and 4 bases at J, leaving 7 bases unmatched. Assay used: immunoSEQ multiplex PCR; TCRdb lists only in-frame clones, some missing. Of around 300,000 clones listed, just under 80% are singletons. Study-wide results and caveats: Among the clonotypes, public ones were uncommon and contracted or held stable on treatment. In sustained-remission versus progressing patients, sampling times differed.

As regards this clone: Its specificity is not known.

This TCR came from a human donor with chronic lymphocytic leukemia. The chain uses TRBV5-1 and TRBJ2-7, with 14 nucleotides matching TRBD2. This sample comprised PBMCs, obtained before ibrutinib treatment. The CDR3 DNA reads TGCGCCAGCAGCCTGGGACTAGCGGGAGAGGTGTACGAGCAGTACTTC. It codes for CASSLGLAGEVYEQYF. Together with reference TRBV5-1 and TRBJ2-7, the CDR3 gives the full variable domain: KAGVTQTPRYLIKTRGQQVTLSCSPISGHRSVSWYQQTPGQGLQFLFEYFSETQRNKGNFPGRFSGRQFSNSRSEMNVSTLELGDSALYLCASSLGLAGEVYEQYFGPGTRLTVT.